The 25 T cell receptor beta chains below were found in one sample sequenced in a study of blood T cell repertoires in COVID-19. Clones were sequenced by immunoSEQ multiplex PCR, and TCRdb holds only the in-frame ones, with some missing. The sample includes about 250,000 clones, around 90% of them seen just once. Sample: peripheral blood. Receptors were obtained from a man between 18 and 35 years old with active or convalescent COVID-19.

This clone was observed a handful of times. The genes are TRBV28 and TRBJ1-1; a weak D match, TRBD1 (5 bases). Looked up from germline, CDR1 is MDHEN and CDR2 is SYDVKM. V was shortened by 5 bases and J by 7 bases, with 14 bases between the two germline ends. CDR3 length equals 13 residues. The CDR3 bases are TGTGCCAGCAGTACAGGTTCCCTTGGTGAAGCTTTCTTT. It specifies CASSTGSLGEAFF. Supplemented by reference TRBV28 and TRBJ1-1, the full variable domain reads DVKVTQSSRYLVKRTGEKVFLECVQDMDHENMFWYRQDPGLGLRLIYFSYDVKMKEKGDIPEGYSVSREKKERFSLILESASTNQTSMYLCASSTGSLGEAFFGQGTRLTVV.

The rearrangement uses TRBV28 and TRBJ1-3; TRBD1 is a possible D gene (5 bases). The CDR3 length is 14 residues. Germline V gene lookup returns CDR1 MDHEN and CDR2 SYDVKM. V was clipped by 4 bases and J by 4 bases, with 11 bases between them. The CDR3 loop reads CASSWEGAGNTIYF. The CDR3 DNA sequence: TGTGCCAGCAGTTGGGAAGGGGCCGGAAACACCATATATTTT.

This clone has only a few counts. The chain joins TRBV4-3 to TRBJ2-2; 8 nucleotides line up with TRBD2. CDR1 and CDR2 (germline): LGHNA, YSLEER. The CDR3 runs 16 residues. V was clipped by 3 bases and J by 1 base; unmatched bases: 4. The CDR3 DNA is TGCGCCAGCAGCCAGATAGCGGGAATGAACACCGGGGAGCTGTTTTTT. Amino acids: CASSQIAGMNTGELFF.

The chain carries TRBV27 and TRBJ2-7, with D perhaps matching TRBD2 (5 bases). The CDR3 runs 14 residues. Germline loops: CDR1 MNHEY, CDR2 SMNVEV (reference sequence). Trimming removed 0 bases from V and 6 bases from J, with 12 bases in between. The CDR3: CASSLSVGSSEQYF. CDR3 sequence (DNA): TGTGCCAGCAGTTTATCGGTTGGGAGTAGCGAGCAGTACTTC.

The chain carries TRBV6-2 or TRBV6-3 and TRBJ1-6, with D unresolved. The ends were cut back, 6 bases at V and 10 bases at J, with 19 bases in the middle. The CDR3 covers 15 residues. Germline assignment: CDR1 MNHEY and CDR2 SVGEGT. CDR3 sequence: CASSLGRPGHSPLHF. CDR3 coding DNA: TGTGCCAGCAGCCTCGGGAGGCCCGGGCACTCACCCCTCCACTTT.

The rearrangement links TRBV10-3 to TRBJ2-2, with a tentative D call TRBD2 (6 bases). CDR3 length: 17 residues. Trimming stripped 4 bases from V and 4 bases from J, with 19 bases between. Germline loops: CDR1 ENHRY, CDR2 SYGVKD. CDR3 sequence: CAISVETGESSTGELFF. CDR3 sequence (DNA): TGTGCCATCAGTGTGGAAACGGGAGAATCTTCCACCGGGGAGCTGTTTTTT.

The table lists this clone with a count of one. This chain joins TRBV13 and TRBJ1-6; D uncertain. The V and J ends lost 1 base and 9 bases respectively, with 7 bases between them. This CDR3 has 13 amino acids. Germline V gene data show CDR1 as PRHDT and CDR2 as FYEKMQ (reference sequence). Here the CDR3 reads CASSLVAGSPLHF. CDR3 nucleotides: TGTGCCAGCAGCTTAGTCGCCGGTTCACCCCTCCACTTT.

This clone was recorded only once. The V gene is TRBV7-8, the J gene TRBJ1-2; the D is unclear. V was trimmed by 1 base and J by 4 bases, leaving 16 bases between them. The CDR3 spans 16 residues. Per germline, CDR1 SGHVS and CDR2 FQNEAQ. CDR3 region: CASSLGAAKAGYGYTF. CDR3 DNA: TGTGCCAGCAGCTTAGGAGCGGCTAAGGCAGGCTATGGCTACACCTTC.

V gene TRBV5-1 combines with J gene TRBJ1-6; 7 nucleotides align to TRBD1. The CDR3 sequence is 15 residues long. J was trimmed by 10 bases and V by 4 bases; bases with no gene match: 11. Germline CDR1 SGHRS, CDR2 YFSETQ. CDR3 sequence (DNA): TGCGCCAGCAGCGCCACGACAGGGCCGGGATCACCCCTCCACTTT. This gives the protein CASSATTGPGSPLHF.

The V gene is TRBV6-5, the J gene TRBJ2-7; D ambiguous. The germline V gene encodes CDR1 MNHEY and CDR2 SVGAGI. The V end lost 8 bases, the J end lost 3 bases, and 14 bases lay between the germline ends. CDR3 length equals 13 residues. The CDR3 DNA is TGTGCCAGCCAGGCCAGGTCAGTCTACGAGCAGTACTTC. Translated, it gives CASQARSVYEQYF.

The chain recombines TRBV12-5 with TRBJ2-3; possible D gene TRBD2, 8 bases. This CDR3 has 14 residues. V was shortened by 6 bases and J by 14 bases, with 24 bases between the two germline ends. CDR1 LGHNT and CDR2 FRNRAP come from the germline V gene. The CDR3 protein is CASGRTATGTRVYF. In DNA, the CDR3 is TGTGCTAGTGGAAGGACCGCGACAGGGACTAGGGTGTATTTT.

The chain uses TRBV28 and TRBJ1-2; tentative D call: TRBD1 (6 bases). There are 12 residues in the CDR3. Germline V gives CDR1 MDHEN, CDR2 SYDVKM. V gave up 10 bases and J gave up 6 bases, with 15 bases separating them. The CDR3 coding sequence is TGTGCCACCAACACGGGACATGATGGCTACACCTTC. Amino acids: CATNTGHDGYTF.

The chain employs TRBV4-3 and TRBJ2-1; TRBD1 is a possible D gene (6 bases). Trimming removed 0 bases at V and 14 bases at J, with 20 bases between. This CDR3 contains 15 residues. Germline CDR1 LGHNA, CDR2 YSLEER. The CDR3 DNA is TGCGCCAGCAGCCAAGATCTATGGGGGCTAGAGAATGAGTTCTTC. Translating gives CASSQDLWGLENEFF.

The chain couples TRBV6-6 to TRBJ1-1, with TRBD1 as a possible D gene (5 bases). Germline loops: CDR1 MNHNY, CDR2 SVGAGI (reference sequence). Trimming left V 8 bases short and J 1 base short, with 14 bases between. The CDR3 spans 14 residues. In DNA form, the CDR3 reads TGTGCCAGCCGACGGGGGGAACCGAACACTGAAGCTTTCTTT. Translated: CASRRGEPNTEAFF.

The rearrangement joins TRBV18 to TRBJ2-7; possible D gene TRBD2, 5 bases. With 3 bases removed from V and 1 base from J, the gap between germline ends came to 10 bases. The CDR3 totals 14 residues. Germline V lookup: CDR1 KGHSH, CDR2 LQKENI. CDR3 coding DNA: TGTGCCAGCTCACCTTCCAGCGGTTCCTACGAGCAGTACTTC. Translation gives CASSPSSGSYEQYF.

DNA of the CDR3: TGCAGCGTTGATCGACCCGGGACCTACGAGCAGTACTTC. Translated, it gives CSVDRPGTYEQYF. The V gene is TRBV29-1, the J gene TRBJ2-7; D perhaps matches TRBD2 (5 bases). The germline CDR1 and CDR2 sequences are SQVTM and ANQGSEA. The CDR3 spans 13 residues. Trimming pared 3 bases from V and 2 bases from J, leaving 11 bases between.

The chain couples TRBV9 to TRBJ2-1; 7 bases match TRBD2. V trimming: 0 bases; J trimming: 6 bases; junction bases outside the gene matches: 6. CDR3 length equals 15 residues. Germline V gene data show CDR1 as SGDLS and CDR2 as YYNGEE. CDR3: CASSVALGGANEQFF. Here the CDR3 DNA reads TGTGCCAGCAGCGTAGCTTTGGGAGGGGCCAATGAGCAGTTCTTC.

V usage is TRBV7-2 and J usage is TRBJ2-2, with D perhaps matching TRBD2 (5 bases). CDR3 size: 14 residues. The germline gives CDR1 SGHTA, CDR2 FQGNSA. V was shortened by 1 base and J by 5 bases, with 8 bases between the two germline ends. CDR3 amino acids: CASSLGLFTGELFF. The DNA for the CDR3 is TGTGCCAGCAGCTTAGGACTATTTACCGGGGAGCTGTTTTTT.

J is TRBJ2-1 and V is TRBV6-5, with a weak D call TRBD2 (7 bases). Trimming cost V 7 bases and J 4 bases, with 17 bases left between them. Germline CDR1 and CDR2: MNHEY and SVGAGI. This CDR3 contains 15 residues. CDR3 nucleotide sequence: TGTGCCAGCACCCAAGGGGGGGCCCAATACAATGAGCAGTTCTTC. Protein product: CASTQGGAQYNEQFF.

V is TRBV7-2 and J is TRBJ1-1; D gene uncertain. This CDR3 comprises 13 residues. Trimming cost V 2 bases and J 7 bases, with 11 bases left between them. CDR1 and CDR2 from the germline V gene are SGHTA and FQGNSA. Written as DNA, the CDR3 is TGTGCCAGCAGCTTAACCGGGATTTATGAAGCTTTCTTT. Translated, it gives CASSLTGIYEAFF.

The rearrangement joins TRBV9 to TRBJ2-7; D is perhaps TRBD1 (6 bases). In germline, CDR1 is SGDLS, CDR2 YYNGEE. Deletions cut 4 bases from V and 5 bases from J, with 19 bases between. The CDR3 totals 15 residues. This chain's CDR3 is CASSPQAGGINEQYF. CDR3 DNA: TGTGCCAGCAGCCCCCAGGCTGGGGGCATAAACGAGCAGTACTTC.

This chain links TRBV4-3 with TRBJ2-7, with 8 bases fitting TRBD2. Per germline, CDR1 LGHNA and CDR2 YSLEER. The CDR3 totals 14 residues. The trim removed 1 base at V and 2 bases at J, leaving 1 base unmatched. The CDR3 sequence is CASSQGRGAYEQYF. CDR3 coding DNA: TGCGCCAGCAGCCAAGGGCGGGGGGCCTACGAGCAGTACTTC.

This clone has at least ten counts. The chain couples TRBV5-1 to TRBJ2-7, with 8 bases that match TRBD2. Germline V gene sequence: CDR1 SGHRS, CDR2 YFSETQ. The CDR3 has 13 residues. J gave up 2 bases and V 4 bases, and 2 bases lay outside the gene matches. CDR3 nucleotides: TGCGCCAGCAGCGTGGGACTAGCCTACGAGCAGTACTTC. This codes for CASSVGLAYEQYF.

This chain connects TRBV5-1 to TRBJ2-3, with TRBD2 matching over 7 bases. J lost 1 base, V lost 9 bases, and 11 bases had no gene match. The CDR3 length is 15 residues. Germline V gene sequence: CDR1 SGHRS, CDR2 YFSETQ. CDR3 in amino acids: CATRDGGSGTDTQYF. The CDR3 bases are TGCGCCACCCGTGACGGCGGGAGTGGCACAGATACGCAGTATTTT.

The chain uses TRBV9 and TRBJ2-5, with 10 bases fitting TRBD1. This CDR3 is built from 15 residues. Germline-derived CDR1 and CDR2 are SGDLS and YYNGEE. After removal of 4 bases from V and 6 bases from J, the junction contained 9 bases not matched to a gene. CDR3 amino acids: CASSPGTGVWKTQYF. In DNA form, the CDR3 reads TGTGCCAGCAGCCCCGGGACAGGGGTGTGGAAGACCCAGTACTTC.